Listed below are T cell receptor beta chains from one sample, sequenced in a study of blood T cell repertoires in COVID-19. The table came from immunoSEQ multiplex PCR; TCRdb's copy has only in-frame clones and leaves some out. The data contain 78,000 or so clones, around 79% of them singletons. Sequenced: peripheral blood. The receptors shown here come from a man older than 75 with acute or convalescent COVID-19. The CDR3 runs from the conserved cysteine through the conserved F or W. The D gene is left open where the match is weak. A clone size is listed for some rows: how often the clone was seen (once, few, many), or a class if it is expanded.

D	size	V	J	CDR3	DNA
.	.	TRBV30	TRBJ1-2	CAWSVPGGGPLNYGYTF	TGTGCCTGGAGTGTACCTGGGGGCGGTCCCCTTAACTATGGCTACACCTTC
TRBD2	.	TRBV29-1	TRBJ2-7	CSVTSGARYEQYF	TGCAGCGTTACTAGCGGGGCCCGTTACGAGCAGTACTTC
.	.	TRBV4-2	TRBJ1-4	CASSQDPATGQEKLFF	TGTGCCAGCAGCCAAGATCCGGCGACCGGACAAGAAAAACTGTTTTTT
TRBD2	few	TRBV11-2	TRBJ2-7	CASSFVAGGSYEQYF	TGTGCCAGCAGCTTTGTAGCGGGGGGTTCCTACGAGCAGTACTTC
.	few	TRBV7-3	TRBJ2-7	CASSLGGGPQYEQYF	TGTGCCAGCAGCTTAGGTGGGGGCCCTCAATACGAGCAGTACTTC
.	once	TRBV10-3	TRBJ1-1	CAIMGTGLTEAFF	TGTGCCATCATGGGCACAGGGCTCACTGAAGCTTTCTTT
.	.	TRBV30	TRBJ2-7	CAWSVYREEQYF	TGTGCCTGGAGTGTGTACAGGGAGGAGCAGTACTTC
.	few	TRBV7-9	TRBJ1-5	CASSPGLSNQPQHF	TGTGCCAGCAGCCCAGGACTTAGCAATCAGCCCCAGCATTTT
TRBD1	.	TRBV6-5	TRBJ1-2	CASSYGGQATYGYTF	TGTGCCAGCAGTTACGGAGGACAGGCCACGTATGGCTACACCTTC
TRBD1	.	TRBV2	TRBJ1-2	CASSGSLTGEDGYTF	TGTGCCAGCAGCGGGAGTCTCACAGGGGAAGATGGCTACACCTTC
.	.	TRBV18	TRBJ2-7	CASSPDTFSYEQYF	TGTGCCAGCTCCCCTGACACGTTCTCCTACGAGCAGTACTTC
.	.	TRBV7-3	TRBJ2-7	CASSFGLSYEQYF	TGTGCCAGCAGCTTCGGACTTTCCTACGAGCAGTACTTC
TRBD1	once	TRBV19	TRBJ2-1	CASSIGRGTGVNNEQFF	TGTGCCAGTAGTATAGGCAGGGGGACAGGGGTGAACAATGAGCAGTTCTTC
TRBD1	.	TRBV5-5	TRBJ2-1	CASSLQAGQGAPYNEQFF	TGTGCCAGCAGCTTGCAAGCGGGACAGGGGGCCCCCTACAATGAGCAGTTCTTC
.	.	TRBV7-2	TRBJ2-7	CASSLEGGGIYEQYF	TGTGCCAGCAGCTTAGAGGGTGGGGGCATTTACGAGCAGTACTTC
.	.	TRBV18	TRBJ2-7	CASSQESSYEQYF	TGTGCCAGCTCACAAGAGAGCTCCTACGAGCAGTACTTC
.	once	TRBV9	TRBJ2-2	CASSVLPVANTGELFF	TGTGCCAGCAGCGTACTCCCGGTGGCGAACACCGGGGAGCTGTTTTTT